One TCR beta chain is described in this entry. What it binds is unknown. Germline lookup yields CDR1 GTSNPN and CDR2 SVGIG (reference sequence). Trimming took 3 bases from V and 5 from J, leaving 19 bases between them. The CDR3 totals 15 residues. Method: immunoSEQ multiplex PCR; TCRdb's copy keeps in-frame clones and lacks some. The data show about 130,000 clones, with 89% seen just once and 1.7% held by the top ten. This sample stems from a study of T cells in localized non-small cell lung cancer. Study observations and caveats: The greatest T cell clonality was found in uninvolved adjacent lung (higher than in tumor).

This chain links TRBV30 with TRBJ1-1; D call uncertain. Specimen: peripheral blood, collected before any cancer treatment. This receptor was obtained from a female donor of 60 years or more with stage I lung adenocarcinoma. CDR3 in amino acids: CAWSLQWVRETEAFF. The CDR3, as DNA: TGTGCCTGGAGCCTTCAATGGGTAAGAGAAACTGAAGCTTTCTTT. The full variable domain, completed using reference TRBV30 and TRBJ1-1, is SQTIHQWPATLVQPVGSPLSLECTVEGTSNPNLYWYRQAAGRGLQLLFYSVGIGQISSEVPQNLSASRPQDRQFILSSKKLLLSDSGFYLCAWSLQWVRETEAFFGQGTRLTVV.